The clone carrying this T cell receptor (beta chain) has ten or more counts. Its antigen remains unknown. The sample originates from a study of molecular identifiers for immune sequencing clone quantification. Findings and caveats of the study: Detecting spiked Jurkat TCR RNA from one cell among roughly 900,000 naive cells was reportedly possible. Clones above 20 RNA copies contained over 99% of effector molecules and under 1% of naive molecules.

Sorting defined naive CD8 T cells as CD8+CD4-CCR7+CD45RA+. Bulk libraries came from a prior protocol with listed TCR primers. TCRdb re-called the PCR reads through MiXCR, storing one row per CDR3 protein. The sample shows about half a million distinct CDR3 sequences, around 23% of them seen only once. J gave up 2 bases and V 0 bases, and 2 bases lay outside the gene matches. This CDR3 contains 16 residues. Germline V gene data show CDR1 as SGHTA and CDR2 as FQGNSA. This receptor was taken from a human donor in good health. Some libraries in this study had Jurkat cell RNA spiked in. The sequenced sample consisted of naive CD8+ T cells from blood, with Jurkat cell RNA spiked in. Regarding subset: FACS-sorted CD8+CD4-CCR7+CD45RA+ naive T cells. The V call is TRBV7-2, the J call TRBJ2-3, with TRBD1 matching 10 bases. The CDR3 is CASSLAGTGATDTQYF. CDR3 coding DNA: TGTGCCAGCAGCTTAGCCGGGACAGGGGCCACAGATACGCAGTATTTT.